This T cell receptor beta chain came from a study of T cells after yellow fever vaccination. On the study more broadly: Any fraction with a low cell number was prepared using SMART-Seq v4 Ultra Low Input. Study conclusions and caveats: Although most clonotypes did not, a small share appeared in both CD4 and CD8 compartments. Most primary-vaccination clones recurred post-booster (roughly 96% CD4, just over 85% CD8).

They built TCR cDNA with 5'RACE template switching, a step that put in a universal primer site and UMIs. TCRdb reanalysed the 5' RACE reads using MiXCR and keeps one entry per CDR3 protein. The sample has some 320,000 distinct CDR3 sequences, roughly 10% seen once. In the case of this clonotype: Its antigen remains unidentified.

The V and J ends lost 0 bases and 3 bases, in that order; junction bases with no gene match: 6. Germline V gives CDR1 LGHDT, CDR2 YNNKEL (reference sequence). The CDR3 contains 16 residues. The source is a man between 18 and 29 years old who received the YFV17D yellow fever vaccine. Here the sequenced sample was CD4+ T cells sorted from PBMCs, taken 45 days after the yellow fever booster vaccination. This sequence joins TRBV3-1 and TRBJ1-2; TRBD1 aligns across 8 bases. CDR3 region: CASSQDRGRRDYGYTF. In DNA, the CDR3 is TGTGCCAGCAGCCAAGACAGGGGGCGCCGGGACTATGGCTACACCTTC.